These 24 T cell receptor beta chains were sequenced from one sample in a study of cytomegalovirus exposure and HLA in healthy donors. The PCR made use of 60 Vbeta and 13 Jbeta primers. Sequencing was performed with immunoSEQ multiplex PCR; in TCRdb, only in-frame clones are kept and a portion is missing. The table records over 150,000 clones, 82% of them present only once. The sample taken for sequencing was PBMCs. The receptors were gathered from a woman aged 50 to 65 in good health and CMV-seropositive.

As for this clone: One end of the junction varies from germline; a read error may be responsible. The V gene is TRBV7-9, the J gene TRBJ2-5; the match to TRBD2 covers 9 bases. CDR1 and CDR2 (germline): SEHNR, FQNEAQ (reference sequence). The CDR3 length is 17 residues. The DNA of the CDR3 is TGTTCCAGCAGCTCGGAGCGGGAGGTCACCCTCCAAGAGACCCAGTACTTC. Its translation is CSSSSEREVTLQETQYF.

This rearrangement joins TRBV7-6 to TRBJ2-2, with D perhaps matching TRBD1 (6 bases). Trimming shortened V by 5 bases and J by 0 bases, and 13 bases separated the two germline ends. This CDR3 is 16 amino acids long. Germline CDR1 SGHVS, CDR2 FNYEAQ. CDR3 residues: CASSRRQVANTGELFF. The CDR3, as DNA: TGTGCCAGCAGCAGAAGACAGGTCGCGAACACCGGGGAGCTGTTTTTT. The whole variable domain, remainder taken from reference TRBV7-6 and TRBJ2-2, is GAGVSQSPRYKVTKRGQDVALRCDPISGHVSLYWYRQALGQGPEFLTYFNYEAQQDKSGLPNDRFSAERPEGSISTLTIQRTEQRDSAMYRCASSRRQVANTGELFFGEGSRLTVL.

The count of this clone is one. The rearrangement links TRBV5-1 to TRBJ2-3; 7 nucleotides align to TRBD2. V shed 7 bases and J 2 bases; nucleotides not matched to a gene: 10. The CDR3 length is 15 residues. Germline loops: CDR1 SGHRS, CDR2 YFSETQ. Written as DNA, the CDR3 is TGCGCCAGCCGCCACTGGGAGGGGCACACAGATACGCAGTATTTT. Protein sequence: CASRHWEGHTDTQYF.

The rearrangement uses TRBV10-3 and TRBJ1-2; unclear D gene. This CDR3 is built from 13 residues. Germline CDR1 ENHRY, CDR2 SYGVKD. V lost 8 bases to trimming and J lost 7 bases, with 17 bases between them. The CDR3 coding sequence is TGTGCCATCGGGGAGAACGGGGAATCTGGCTACACCTTC. It is translated as CAIGENGESGYTF.

The chain links TRBV27 to TRBJ1-4; 12 positions match TRBD1. The trim removed 3 bases at V and 0 bases at J, leaving 5 bases unmatched. Germline V CDR1 and CDR2: MNHEY, SMNVEV (reference sequence). The CDR3 runs 18 residues. The CDR3 is CASSFGTGGPTTNEKLFF. CDR3 nucleotide sequence: TGTGCCAGCAGTTTCGGGACAGGGGGCCCCACAACTAATGAAAAACTGTTTTTT.

The V gene is TRBV27, the J gene TRBJ1-6, with D possibly TRBD1 on 5 matching bases. CDR1 is MNHEY, CDR2 SMNVEV, per germline (reference sequence). Between the trimmed V and J ends, which lost 5 bases and 0 bases, there was a span of 8 bases. This CDR3 spans 15 amino acids. CDR3 in amino acids: CASSPQASYNSPLHF. Written as DNA, the CDR3 is TGTGCCAGCAGTCCACAGGCCTCCTATAATTCACCCCTCCACTTT.

The DNA for the CDR3 is TGTGCCAGCAATACAGAGTCCTCCTACGAGCAGTACTTC. Translated, it gives CASNTESSYEQYF. The V and J genes are TRBV7-9 and TRBJ2-7; D not resolved. The germline CDR1 and CDR2 sequences are SEHNR and FQNEAQ (reference sequence). Between the trimmed V and J ends, which lost 7 bases and 0 bases, there was a span of 10 bases. This CDR3 region has 13 residues.

This clone was seen once. The CDR3 loop is CASRIRGSGANVLTF. As DNA, the CDR3 is TGTGCCAGCAGAATAAGGGGGTCCGGGGCCAACGTCCTGACTTTC. This sequence joins TRBV28 and TRBJ2-6, with D perhaps TRBD1 (6 bases). The CDR3 has 15 residues. The V gene's germline CDR1 is MDHEN and CDR2 SYDVKM. Trimming stripped 6 bases from V and 4 bases from J, with 13 bases between.

The gene calls are TRBV28 and TRBJ2-2; 13 positions match TRBD2. V lost 7 bases to trimming and J lost 4 bases; unmatched junction nucleotides: 6. Germline assignment: CDR1 MDHEN and CDR2 SYDVKM. The CDR3 is made up of 16 amino acids. This CDR3 is CASKRTSGSGTGELFF. The CDR3 DNA is TGTGCCAGCAAGAGGACTAGCGGGAGTGGCACCGGGGAGCTGTTTTTT.

The chain uses TRBV27 and TRBJ1-2; TRBD1 might be the D (5 bases). V lost 5 bases and J 7 bases, leaving 17 bases between the germline ends. This CDR3 has 14 residues. From germline, CDR1 is MNHEY and CDR2 SMNVEV (reference sequence). CDR3 in amino acids: CASSPNLQGRGYTF. CDR3 nucleotides: TGTGCCAGCAGTCCAAATCTTCAGGGTCGTGGCTACACCTTC.

This clone was seen only once. The rearrangement links TRBV19 to TRBJ2-2; D might be TRBD1 (6 bases). Trimming pared 7 bases from V and 5 bases from J, leaving 17 bases between. Germline V gene lookup returns CDR1 LNHDA and CDR2 SQIVND (reference sequence). The CDR3 covers 15 residues. CDR3 DNA: TGTGCCAGTACCCAGGGGATCGTTCGAACCGGGGAGCTGTTTTTT. Protein sequence: CASTQGIVRTGELFF.

The V and J genes are TRBV5-4 and TRBJ1-2; D perhaps matches TRBD1 (6 bases). Trimming took 2 bases from V and 2 from J, leaving 7 bases between them. The germline CDR1 and CDR2 sequences are SGHNT and YYREEE (reference sequence). The CDR3 sequence is 13 residues long. The chain's CDR3 is CASSFGQNYGYTF. CDR3 nucleotide sequence: TGTGCCAGCAGCTTCGGACAGAACTATGGCTACACCTTC.

This chain connects TRBV7-2 to TRBJ2-3; TRBD2 aligns across 10 bases. V lost 3 bases and J lost 6; bases outside the gene matches: 9. There are 16 residues in the CDR3. Per germline, CDR1 SGHTA and CDR2 FQGNSA. CDR3 amino acids: CASSFVAGGSWDTQYF. CDR3 bases: TGTGCCAGCAGCTTTGTAGCGGGGGGCAGCTGGGATACGCAGTATTTT.

The chain links TRBV6-5 to TRBJ2-7, with a weak D call TRBD2 (6 bases). Germline V lookup: CDR1 MNHEY, CDR2 SVGAGI. The CDR3 contains 12 residues. The V end was cut by 7 bases, the J end by 9 bases, with 16 bases between. In DNA, the CDR3 is TGTGCCAGCATCGGCGGGATAACACCGCAGTACTTC. The encoded protein is CASIGGITPQYF.

This chain uses TRBV4-3 with TRBJ2-7, with a tentative D call TRBD2 (5 bases). Trimming left V 5 bases short and J 1 base short, with 15 bases between. Germline V gene lookup returns CDR1 LGHNA and CDR2 YSLEER. This CDR3 is 15 amino acids long. CDR3: CASSLQHGVSYEQYF. In nucleotides, the CDR3 is TGCGCCAGCAGCTTACAACACGGGGTTTCCTACGAGCAGTACTTC.

The chain is built from TRBV7-2 and TRBJ2-7, with D unclear. Deletions cut 0 bases from V and 2 bases from J, with 11 bases between. Per the germline V gene, CDR1 is SGHTA and CDR2 is FQGNSA. The CDR3 has 15 amino acids. The CDR3 DNA sequence: TGTGCCAGCAGCTTAGCAGCCGAACAGACCTACGAGCAGTACTTC. Translation: CASSLAAEQTYEQYF.

The chain has TRBV29-1 and TRBJ2-7; possibly TRBD1 for D (6 bases). The length of the CDR3 is 11 residues. V was cut by 4 bases and J by 6 bases, with 10 bases left in between. The germline V gene encodes CDR1 SQVTM and CDR2 ANQGSEA. CDR3 bases: TGCAGCGTTGGGTGGGGGCGCGAGCAGTACTTC. Translating it yields CSVGWGREQYF.

This clone has just one count. The chain combines TRBV10-3 with TRBJ1-1, with 9 bases lining up with TRBD1. Germline CDR1 reads ENHRY; CDR2 reads SYGVKD. After removal of 2 bases from V and 3 bases from J, the junction contained 4 bases not matched to a gene. The CDR3 spans 15 residues. The CDR3 here is CAISELTGGYTEAFF. Written as DNA, the CDR3 is TGTGCCATCAGTGAGCTGACAGGGGGGTACACTGAAGCTTTCTTT.

V and J are TRBV10-3 and TRBJ2-7; tentatively, D is TRBD1 (5 bases). Trimming removed 8 bases at V and 6 bases at J, with 17 bases between. This CDR3 region has 13 residues. Germline lookup yields CDR1 ENHRY and CDR2 SYGVKD. The CDR3 region is CAIAGGGRAEQYF. CDR3 nucleotide sequence: TGTGCCATCGCCGGCGGTGGCAGGGCCGAGCAGTACTTC.

CDR3 sequence (DNA): TGTGCCAGCAGCTTAGTCAGGTCTAGCAATCAGCCCCAGCATTTT. It yields the protein CASSLVRSSNQPQHF. The chain couples TRBV11-3 to TRBJ1-5; D not certain. This CDR3 has 15 residues. Trimming removed 1 base from V and 0 bases from J, with 7 bases in between. Germline assignment: CDR1 SGHNT and CDR2 YENEEA.

This clone was observed a single time. This rearrangement joins TRBV5-1 to TRBJ2-1; TRBD2 matches 14 bases. The V gene's germline CDR1 is SGHRS and CDR2 YFSETQ. This CDR3 has 15 residues. V lost 4 bases to trimming and J lost 7 bases; unmatched junction nucleotides: 4. The CDR3 nucleotides read TGCGCCAGCAGCACGACTAGCGGGGGGGCAAATGAGCAGTTCTTC. It encodes CASSTTSGGANEQFF. The whole variable domain, remainder taken from reference TRBV5-1 and TRBJ2-1, is KAGVTQTPRYLIKTRGQQVTLSCSPISGHRSVSWYQQTPGQGLQFLFEYFSETQRNKGNFPGRFSGRQFSNSRSEMNVSTLELGDSALYLCASSTTSGGANEQFFGPGTRLTVL.

This rearrangement joins TRBV28 to TRBJ1-1, with TRBD1 identical over 7 bases. Germline V gene lookup returns CDR1 MDHEN and CDR2 SYDVKM. The CDR3 is made up of 16 amino acids. Trimming removed 7 bases from V and 0 bases from J; junction bases left unmatched: 11. Here the CDR3 DNA reads TGTGCCAGCACCTTACCCGGCAGGGGGATGAACACTGAAGCTTTCTTT. It encodes CASTLPGRGMNTEAFF.

The genes are TRBV4-1 and TRBJ1-1; D not resolved. This CDR3 is built from 15 residues. Looked up from germline, CDR1 is MGHRA and CDR2 is YSYEKL. The ends were cut back, 2 bases at V and 0 bases at J, with 10 bases in the middle. CDR3 amino acids: CASSQPTRLNTEAFF. The DNA of the CDR3 is TGCGCCAGCAGCCAACCAACACGCCTGAACACTGAAGCTTTCTTT.

This clone occurred a few times. The chain links TRBV2 to TRBJ1-4, with 8 bases that match TRBD1. After removal of 5 bases from V and 3 bases from J, the junction contained 5 bases not matched to a gene. CDR3 length equals 15 residues. Germline CDR1 reads SNHLY; CDR2 reads FYNNEI. The CDR3 DNA follows: TGTGCCAGCAGTTTCGGACAGGGCTCTAATGAAAAACTGTTTTTT. This translates into CASSFGQGSNEKLFF.